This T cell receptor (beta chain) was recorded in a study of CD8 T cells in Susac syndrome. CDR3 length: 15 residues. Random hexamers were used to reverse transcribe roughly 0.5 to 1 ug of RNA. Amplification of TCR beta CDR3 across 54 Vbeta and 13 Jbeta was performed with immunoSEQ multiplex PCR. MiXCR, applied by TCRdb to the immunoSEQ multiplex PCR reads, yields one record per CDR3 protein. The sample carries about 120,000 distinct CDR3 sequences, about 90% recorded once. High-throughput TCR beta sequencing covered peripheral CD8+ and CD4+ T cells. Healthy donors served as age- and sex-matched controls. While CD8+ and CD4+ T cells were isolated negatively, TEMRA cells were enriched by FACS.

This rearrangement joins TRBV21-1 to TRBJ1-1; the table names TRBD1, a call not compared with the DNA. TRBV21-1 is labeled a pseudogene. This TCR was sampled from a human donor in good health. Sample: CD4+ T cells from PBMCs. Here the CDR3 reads CASSTGTASYTEAFF. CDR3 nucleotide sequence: TGTGCCAGCAGCACCGGGACAGCATCTTACACTGAAGCTTTCTTT.